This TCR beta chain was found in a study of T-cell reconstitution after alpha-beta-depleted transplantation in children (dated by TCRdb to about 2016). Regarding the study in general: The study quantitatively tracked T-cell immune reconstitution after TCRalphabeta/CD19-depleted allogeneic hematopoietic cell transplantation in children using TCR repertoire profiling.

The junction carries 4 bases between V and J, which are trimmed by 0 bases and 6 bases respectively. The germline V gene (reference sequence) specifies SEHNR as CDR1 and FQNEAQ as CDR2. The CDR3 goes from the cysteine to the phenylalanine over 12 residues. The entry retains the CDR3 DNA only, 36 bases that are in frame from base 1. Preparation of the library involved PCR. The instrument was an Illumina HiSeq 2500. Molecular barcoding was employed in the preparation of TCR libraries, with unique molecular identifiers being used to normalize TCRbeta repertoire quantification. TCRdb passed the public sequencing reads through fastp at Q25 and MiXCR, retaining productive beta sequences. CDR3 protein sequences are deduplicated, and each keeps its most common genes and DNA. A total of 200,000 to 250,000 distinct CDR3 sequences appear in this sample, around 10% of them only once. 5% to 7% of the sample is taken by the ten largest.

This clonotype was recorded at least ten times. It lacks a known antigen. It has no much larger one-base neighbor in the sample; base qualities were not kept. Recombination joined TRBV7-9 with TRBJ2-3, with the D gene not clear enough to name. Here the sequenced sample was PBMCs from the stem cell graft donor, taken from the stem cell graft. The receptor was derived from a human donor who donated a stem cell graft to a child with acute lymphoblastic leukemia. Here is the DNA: TGTGCCAGCAGCTTAGCAGAGGATACGCAGTATTTT. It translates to CASSLAEDTQYF.